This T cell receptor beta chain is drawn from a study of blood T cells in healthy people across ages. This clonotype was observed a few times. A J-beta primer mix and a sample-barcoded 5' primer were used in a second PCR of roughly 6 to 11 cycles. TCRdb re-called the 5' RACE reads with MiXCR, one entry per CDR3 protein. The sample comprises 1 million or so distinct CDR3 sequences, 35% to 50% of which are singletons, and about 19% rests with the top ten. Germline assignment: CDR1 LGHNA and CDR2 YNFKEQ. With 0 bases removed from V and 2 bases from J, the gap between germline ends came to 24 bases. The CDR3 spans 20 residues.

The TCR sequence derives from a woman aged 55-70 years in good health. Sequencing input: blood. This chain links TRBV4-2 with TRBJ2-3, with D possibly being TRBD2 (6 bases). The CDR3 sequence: CASSQEVTSFGGGFTDTQYF. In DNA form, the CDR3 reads TGTGCCAGCAGCCAAGAGGTCACGTCATTTGGGGGAGGATTCACAGATACGCAGTATTTT.